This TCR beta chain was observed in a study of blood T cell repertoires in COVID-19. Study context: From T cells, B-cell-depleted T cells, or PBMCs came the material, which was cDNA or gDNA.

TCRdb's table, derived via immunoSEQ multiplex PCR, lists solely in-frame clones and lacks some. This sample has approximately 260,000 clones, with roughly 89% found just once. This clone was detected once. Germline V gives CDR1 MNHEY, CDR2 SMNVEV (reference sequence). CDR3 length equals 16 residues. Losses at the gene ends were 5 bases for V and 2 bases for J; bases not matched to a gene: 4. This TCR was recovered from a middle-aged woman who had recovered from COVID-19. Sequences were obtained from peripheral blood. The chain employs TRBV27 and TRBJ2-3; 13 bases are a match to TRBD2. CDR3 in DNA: TGTGCCAGCAGTGGACTAGCGGGGGCCGTCACAGATACGCAGTATTTT. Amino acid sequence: CASSGLAGAVTDTQYF.